This TCR beta chain was sequenced in a study of post-analysis software for immune sequencing data. This clonotype has only a few counts. Antigen unknown. Findings and caveats of the study: Among 5 or 6 TRBV segments more frequent in patients than controls were TRBV5-6, TRBV5-1 and TRBV20-1. Strong same-batch co-clustering of samples appeared with F measure clustering. Compared against controls, patients with multiple sclerosis displayed significantly lower normalized Chao1 diversity.

This CDR3 is 15 amino acids long. Per germline, CDR1 MGHRA and CDR2 YSYEKL. V was pared by 3 bases and J by 7 bases, with 5 bases of the junction left unmatched. Prepared TCR beta cDNA libraries contained unique molecular identifiers. T cells numbering about 0.85 to 11 million yielded cDNA molecules that totaled about 500,000. In TCRdb, the PCR reads were re-called with MiXCR into one record per CDR3 protein. The table lists hundreds of thousands of distinct CDR3 sequences, about 40% of them singletons. This rearrangement joins TRBV4-1 to TRBJ1-6; TRBD1 matches at 8 bases. The receptor was derived from a girl under 18 with multiple sclerosis. Source material: blood. CDR3 nucleotides: TGCGCCAGCAGCCAGGCGACAGGGGAGAATTCACCCCTCCACTTT. Translating gives CASSQATGENSPLHF.